This is a list of T cell receptor beta chains from one sample in a study of cytomegalovirus exposure and HLA in healthy donors. The repertoire was sequenced with immunoSEQ multiplex PCR; TCRdb's copy has only in-frame clones and lacks some. The repertoire holds about 150,000 clones, with 84% as singletons. The specimen sequenced was PBMCs. The receptors stem from a boy under 10 years old in good health and CMV-seronegative. Both conserved end residues are part of each CDR3. The order of the fields is clone size, D gene, J gene, V gene, CDR3 protein, CDR3 DNA. The D gene is left open where the match is weak. Size is stated for part of the rows, as once, few or many counts, or as a class when the clone is expanded.

abundance: -
d_gene: -
j_gene: TRBJ2-5
v_gene: TRBV18
CDR3aa: CASSLGSRETQYF
CDR3nt: TGTGCCAGCTCCTTGGGTTCGAGGGAGACCCAGTACTTC

abundance: -
d_gene: -
j_gene: TRBJ1-1
v_gene: TRBV18
CDR3aa: CASSSELRTEAFF
CDR3nt: TGTGCCAGCTCTTCCGAACTGCGCACTGAAGCTTTCTTT

abundance: -
d_gene: -
j_gene: TRBJ1-5
v_gene: TRBV30
CDR3aa: CAWRAGTGGAQPQHF
CDR3nt: TGTGCCTGGAGGGCGGGGACGGGGGGAGCTCAGCCCCAGCATTTT

abundance: -
d_gene: -
j_gene: TRBJ2-1
v_gene: TRBV5-1
CDR3aa: CASSQKGGWNEQFF
CDR3nt: TGCGCCAGCAGCCAAAAGGGGGGGTGGAATGAGCAGTTCTTC

abundance: -
d_gene: TRBD1
j_gene: TRBJ1-1
v_gene: TRBV4-1
CDR3aa: CASSQDVWGQGVSRAFF
CDR3nt: TGCGCCAGCAGCCAAGATGTGTGGGGACAGGGGGTATCGCGGGCTTTCTTT

abundance: -
d_gene: -
j_gene: TRBJ1-1
v_gene: TRBV2
CDR3aa: CASILEEANTEAFF
CDR3nt: TGTGCCAGCATCCTTGAGGAGGCGAACACTGAAGCTTTCTTT

abundance: -
d_gene: TRBD1
j_gene: TRBJ2-5
v_gene: TRBV4-3
CDR3aa: CASSPSGTEETQYF
CDR3nt: TGCGCCAGCAGCCCGTCGGGGACAGAAGAGACCCAGTACTTC

abundance: -
d_gene: -
j_gene: TRBJ2-7
v_gene: TRBV6-5
CDR3aa: CASSYTTGLTYEQYF
CDR3nt: TGTGCCAGCAGTTACACTACGGGTCTCACCTACGAGCAGTACTTC

abundance: -
d_gene: -
j_gene: TRBJ2-5
v_gene: TRBV19
CDR3aa: CASSIASSQETQYF
CDR3nt: TGTGCCAGTAGTATTGCTTCCAGTCAAGAGACCCAGTACTTC

abundance: few
d_gene: TRBD1
j_gene: TRBJ1-1
v_gene: TRBV7-9
CDR3aa: CASSSTGVRTEAFF
CDR3nt: TGTGCCAGCAGCTCCACAGGGGTTAGGACTGAAGCTTTCTTT

abundance: -
d_gene: -
j_gene: TRBJ1-2
v_gene: TRBV5-4
CDR3aa: CASSLDGGLTFQLTF
CDR3nt: TGTGCCAGCAGCTTGGACGGGGGGCTCACTTTTCAACTAACCTTC

abundance: once
d_gene: -
j_gene: TRBJ2-1
v_gene: TRBV25-1
CDR3aa: CASSVTGRSYNEQFF
CDR3nt: TGTGCCAGCAGTGTAACAGGCCGCTCCTACAATGAGCAGTTCTTC

abundance: -
d_gene: TRBD1
j_gene: TRBJ1-2
v_gene: TRBV5-6
CDR3aa: CASSRWDRESAGYTF
CDR3nt: TGTGCCAGCAGCCGTTGGGACAGGGAGTCGGCTGGCTACACCTTC

abundance: -
d_gene: -
j_gene: TRBJ1-1
v_gene: TRBV5-1
CDR3aa: CASSIGPGTEAFF
CDR3nt: TGCGCCAGCAGCATCGGCCCGGGTACTGAAGCTTTCTTT

abundance: -
d_gene: TRBD2
j_gene: TRBJ2-5
v_gene: TRBV5-4
CDR3aa: CASSPTGGETQYF
CDR3nt: TGTGCCAGCAGCCCCACGGGAGGGGAGACCCAGTACTTC

abundance: -
d_gene: TRBD2
j_gene: TRBJ2-5
v_gene: TRBV5-1
CDR3aa: CASSLAGGVQETQYF
CDR3nt: TGCGCCAGCAGCTTGGCCGGGGGGGTACAAGAGACCCAGTACTTC

abundance: -
d_gene: -
j_gene: TRBJ2-1
v_gene: TRBV6-5
CDR3aa: CASSRTDYNEQFF
CDR3nt: TGTGCCAGCAGTCGGACAGACTACAATGAGCAGTTCTTC

abundance: -
d_gene: TRBD1
j_gene: TRBJ1-2
v_gene: TRBV6-5
CDR3aa: CASSRTGGGYTF
CDR3nt: TGTGCCAGCAGTCGGACAGGGGGTGGCTACACCTTC

abundance: -
d_gene: -
j_gene: TRBJ2-3
v_gene: TRBV7-6
CDR3aa: CASNDRYRTDTQYF
CDR3nt: TGTGCCAGCAACGATCGGTACCGGACAGATACGCAGTATTTT

abundance: -
d_gene: -
j_gene: TRBJ1-1
v_gene: TRBV5-5
CDR3aa: CASSLGGRGTEAFF
CDR3nt: TGTGCCAGCAGCTTGGGGGGTCGGGGCACTGAAGCTTTCTTT

abundance: -
d_gene: TRBD2
j_gene: TRBJ2-7
v_gene: TRBV6-5
CDR3aa: CASSVAGVYEQYF
CDR3nt: TGTGCCAGCAGTGTGGCGGGAGTCTACGAGCAGTACTTC

abundance: -
d_gene: TRBD1
j_gene: TRBJ1-6
v_gene: TRBV5-4
CDR3aa: CASSKKQGASYNSPLHF
CDR3nt: TGTGCCAGCAGCAAAAAACAGGGGGCATCCTATAATTCACCCCTCCACTTT

abundance: -
d_gene: TRBD2
j_gene: TRBJ2-6
v_gene: TRBV10-3
CDR3aa: CAISESVSGGSGANVLTF
CDR3nt: TGTGCCATCAGTGAGTCTGTAAGCGGGGGATCTGGGGCCAACGTCCTGACTTTC

abundance: -
d_gene: -
j_gene: TRBJ2-1
v_gene: TRBV6-1
CDR3aa: CASSDWQGSYNEQFF
CDR3nt: TGTGCCAGCAGTGACTGGCAGGGGTCCTACAATGAGCAGTTCTTC

abundance: -
d_gene: TRBD1
j_gene: TRBJ1-5
v_gene: TRBV9
CDR3aa: CASSVQGAWGQPQHF
CDR3nt: TGTGCCAGCAGCGTACAGGGGGCCTGGGGTCAGCCCCAGCATTTT